These 14 T cell receptor beta chains were sequenced from one sample in a study of T cells in women clearing cervical HPV infection. Clones were read by immunoSEQ multiplex PCR, and TCRdb kept only the in-frame ones, dropping some. The table lists about 23,000 clones. Sequencing was carried out using blood buffy coat. These receptors all stem from a woman between 18 and 70 years old with a cervical HPV16 infection that either progressed to CIN3+ or cleared (not recorded which).

The sequenced CDR3 bases are TGCAGTGCCATGGGGCAAGCCGGGGCCAACGTC. It is translated as CSAMGQAGANV. The entire CDR3 reads CSAMGQAGANVLTF. The V gene is TRBV20-1, the J gene TRBJ2-6, with D maybe TRBD1 (5 bases). The read is 3 residues too short to cover the CDR3 end, so that end is filled in from the germline J gene. CDR1 is DFQATT and CDR2 is SNEGSKA in the germline V gene (reference sequence). Trimming shortened V by 6 bases and J by 4 bases, and 13 bases separated the two germline ends. This CDR3 has 14 amino acids.

On this clone: From the germline J gene comes the end of the CDR3, since the read stops 3 residues before it. The chain carries TRBV2 and TRBJ1-4; 7 bases are a match to TRBD1. The CDR3 consists of 16 residues. Germline V gives CDR1 SNHLY, CDR2 FYNNEI. Unmatched junction bases numbered 8, after V lost 4 bases and J lost 3 bases. The DNA read from the CDR3 is TGTGCCAGCAGTGGTGACAGGGTGGGGTCTAATGAAAAA. This codes for CASSGDRVGSNEK. The entire CDR3 protein reads CASSGDRVGSNEKLFF. The variable domain in full, completed from reference TRBV2 and TRBJ1-4, reads EPEVTQTPSHQVTQMGQEVILRCVPISNHLYFYWYRQILGQKVEFLVSFYNNEISEKSEIFDDQFSVERPDGSNFTLKIRSTKLEDSAMYFCASSGDRVGSNEKLFFGSGTQLSVL.

CDR3 DNA (partial): TGCAGTGCTAGAGGCAGTCGGGGACTAAGGGGCACCGGGGAG. The encoded protein is CSARGSRGLRGTGE. Given in full, the CDR3 is CSARGSRGLRGTGELFF. The V and J genes are TRBV20-1 and TRBJ2-2, with 7 bases fitting TRBD2. The DNA ends 3 residues before the CDR3 does, and the rest of the CDR3 is filled in from the germline J gene. The germline CDR1 and CDR2 sequences are DFQATT and SNEGSKA (reference sequence). The junction had 12 bases not matched to a gene; V was cut back by 1 base and J by 4 bases. This CDR3 is 17 amino acids long.

Details on this clone: The read comes to an end 3 residues before the CDR3 does, leaving the germline J gene to fill in the end. V gene TRBV30 combines with J gene TRBJ1-4; D not certain. Deletions cut 1 base from V and 7 bases from J, with 16 bases between. Germline V gene data show CDR1 as GTSNPN and CDR2 as SVGIG (reference sequence). CDR3 size: 15 residues. CDR3 DNA, as far as it was read: TGTGCCTGGAGTGAATTTGTAGGGCGTTTTGAAAAA. Encoded protein: CAWSEFVGRFEK. From start to end, the CDR3 is CAWSEFVGRFEKLFF.

On this clone itself: The read halts 3 residues ahead of the CDR3 end, with the missing end drawn from the germline J gene. The chain is built from TRBV10-3 and TRBJ2-3; TRBD2 agrees at 9 bases. The V gene's germline CDR1 is ENHRY and CDR2 SYGVKD. Trimming removed 6 bases from V and 3 bases from J; junction bases left unmatched: 4. The CDR3 contains 14 residues. CDR3 DNA, as far as it was read: TGTGCCATCAGCGGACTAGCGAGGACAGATACG. It encodes CAISGLARTDT. The complete CDR3 reads CAISGLARTDTQYF.

About this clone: Coverage ceases 3 residues before the CDR3 finishes, and the germline J gene fills in the end. The V and J genes are TRBV18 and TRBJ1-6, with D perhaps TRBD1 (6 bases). This CDR3 contains 17 residues. V lost 2 bases and J 5 bases, leaving 16 bases between the germline ends. Germline CDR1 reads KGHSH; CDR2 reads LQKENI. CDR3 loop: CASSPEEGTNHNSPLHF. CDR3 DNA (partial): TGTGCCAGCTCACCAGAGGAAGGGACAAATCATAATTCACCC.

CDR3 DNA (partial): TGTGCCAGCAGTTTCCGGGGGGCGGTTGTCAAAAACATT. Translated: CASSFRGAVVKNI. Given in full, the CDR3 is CASSFRGAVVKNIQYF. The chain is built from TRBV12-3 or TRBV12-4 and TRBJ2-4; TRBD2 is a possible D gene (7 bases). The read ends 3 residues before the CDR3 terminus; that terminus is restored from the germline J gene. Trimming cost V 3 bases and J 3 bases, with 15 bases left between them. This CDR3 is 16 amino acids long.

On this clone itself: From the germline J gene comes the end of the CDR3, since the read stops 3 residues before it. This chain links TRBV5-1 with TRBJ2-2; possible D gene TRBD2, 5 bases. Germline assignment: CDR1 SGHRS and CDR2 YFSETQ. The CDR3 contains 15 residues. The CDR3 region is CASSPSVGDNSPLFF. The sequenced CDR3 bases are TGCGCCAGCAGCCCCTCCGTCGGGGATAATTCACCG.

In the case of this clone: The read halts 3 residues ahead of the CDR3 end, with the missing end drawn from the germline J gene. The rearrangement links TRBV20-1 to TRBJ2-3; D might be TRBD2 (7 bases). Deletions cut 5 bases from V and 8 bases from J, with 17 bases between. This CDR3 has 13 amino acids. The germline V gene has CDR1 DFQATT and CDR2 SNEGSKA (reference sequence). Partial CDR3 DNA: TGCAGTGCTTGGGACTACGTAGGGGGTACG. This sequence encodes CSAWDYVGGT. The full CDR3 sequence reads CSAWDYVGGTQYF.

The CDR3 bases that were read are TGTGCCAGCAGCTCAAGACTAGCGGGACTTAATGAG. Its translation: CASSSRLAGLNE. In full, the CDR3 reads CASSSRLAGLNEQFF. This sequence joins TRBV7-6 and TRBJ2-1, with TRBD2 identical over 11 bases. The read terminates 3 residues ahead of where the CDR3 ends, so the germline J gene completes it. V was pared by 4 bases and J by 7 bases, with 6 bases of the junction left unmatched. In germline, CDR1 is SGHVS, CDR2 FNYEAQ. The CDR3 runs 15 residues. The full variable domain, with the rest looked up from reference TRBV7-6 and TRBJ2-1, is GAGVSQSPRYKVTKRGQDVALRCDPISGHVSLYWYRQALGQGPEFLTYFNYEAQQDKSGLPNDRFSAERPEGSISTLTIQRTEQRDSAMYRCASSSRLAGLNEQFFGPGTRLTVL.

For this clone: An end of the junction does not agree with germline; a read error may underlie this. The covered CDR3 bases are TGTGCTAGCAGCAGGGGACAGCGCTACGAG. The encoded protein is CASSRGQRYE. The CDR3 in full is CASSRGQRYEQYF. J is TRBJ2-7 and V is TRBV7-7, with 7 bases identical to TRBD1. The sequence runs out 3 residues before the end of the CDR3; the remainder is reconstructed from the germline J gene. The CDR3 covers 13 residues. Germline lookup yields CDR1 SSHAT and CDR2 FNYEAQ (reference sequence).

To note about this clone: The read terminates 3 residues ahead of where the CDR3 ends, so the germline J gene completes it. The gene calls are TRBV11-3 and TRBJ2-5; D may correspond to TRBD1 or TRBD2 (6 bases each). Germline CDR1 is SGHNT and CDR2 is YENEEA. This CDR3 contains 15 residues. V was pared by 1 base and J by 5 bases, with 14 bases between. Incomplete CDR3 DNA: TGTGCCAGCAGCTTAGGCCAGGGGAGGCGGGAGACC. Translation gives CASSLGQGRRET. The CDR3, in full, reads CASSLGQGRRETQYF. Variable domain in full (rest from reference TRBV11-3 and TRBJ2-5): EAGVVQSPRYKIIEKKQPVAFWCNPISGHNTLYWYLQNLGQGPELLIRYENEEAVDDSQLPKDRFSAERLKGVDSTLKIQPAELGDSAVYLCASSLGQGRRETQYFGPGTRLLVL.

Of note for this clone: The read falls 3 residues short of the CDR3 end, and the missing part is taken from the germline J gene. The chain has TRBV6-2 or TRBV6-3 and TRBJ1-3, with D tentatively TRBD1 (5 bases). V was trimmed by 6 bases and J by 3 bases, leaving 15 bases between them. The CDR3 is 15 residues long. In germline, CDR1 is MNHEY, CDR2 SVGEGT. The CDR3 loop is CASSSTGVSGNTIYF. The covered CDR3 bases are TGTGCCAGCAGCTCTACAGGAGTCAGTGGAAACACC.

Regarding this clone: The missing CDR3 end, 3 residues past where the read stops, is filled in from the germline J gene. The rearrangement joins TRBV29-1 to TRBJ1-2; no definite D call. V dropped 0 bases and J dropped 4 bases, with 15 bases sitting between them. CDR1 and CDR2 (germline): SQVTM, ANQGSEA. The CDR3 is 15 amino acids. The covered CDR3 bases are TGCAGCGTTGAAGATCGCGGCGGATTACTCTATGGC. Translating it yields CSVEDRGGLLYG. The CDR3 in full is CSVEDRGGLLYGYTF.